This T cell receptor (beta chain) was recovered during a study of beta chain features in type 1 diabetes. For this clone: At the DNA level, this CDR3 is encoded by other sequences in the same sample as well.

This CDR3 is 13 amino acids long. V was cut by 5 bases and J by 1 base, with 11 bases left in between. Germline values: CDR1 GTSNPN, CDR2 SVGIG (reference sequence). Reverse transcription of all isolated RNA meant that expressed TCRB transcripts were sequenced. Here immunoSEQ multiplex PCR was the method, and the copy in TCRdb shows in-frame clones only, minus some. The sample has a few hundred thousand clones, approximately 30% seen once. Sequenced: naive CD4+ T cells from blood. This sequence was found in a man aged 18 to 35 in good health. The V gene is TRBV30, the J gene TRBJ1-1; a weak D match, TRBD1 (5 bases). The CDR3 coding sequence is TGTGCCTGGTCCCGCGGGGGGAACACTGAAGCTTTCTTT. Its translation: CAWSRGGNTEAFF.